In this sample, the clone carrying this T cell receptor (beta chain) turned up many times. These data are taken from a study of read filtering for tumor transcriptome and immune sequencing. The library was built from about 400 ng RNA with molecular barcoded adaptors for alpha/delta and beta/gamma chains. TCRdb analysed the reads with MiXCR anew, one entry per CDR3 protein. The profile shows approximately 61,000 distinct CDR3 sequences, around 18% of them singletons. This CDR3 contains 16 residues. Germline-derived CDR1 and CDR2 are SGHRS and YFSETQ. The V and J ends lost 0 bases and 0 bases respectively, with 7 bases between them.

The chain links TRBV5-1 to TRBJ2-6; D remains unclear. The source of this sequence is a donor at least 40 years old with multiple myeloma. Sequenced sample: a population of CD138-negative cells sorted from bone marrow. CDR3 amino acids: CASSLATGSGANVLTF. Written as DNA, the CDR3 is TGCGCCAGCAGCTTGGCCACGGGCTCTGGGGCCAACGTCCTGACTTTC.